The clone carrying this TCR beta chain was seen only a few times. Its antigen is still unknown. Sorting that relied on CD45RO/CCR7/CD25/CD127/CD95/CD27 yielded CD4+ naive, central memory, regulatory and stem cell-like memory cells. The sample originates from a study of beta chain features in type 1 diabetes. Study as a whole: Healthy donors and patients had similar age, gender and cell yields. Notes on the study in general: TCRB CDR3s were moderately but significantly shorter in Type 1 diabetes patients in all four CD4+ subsets. Diminished insertions and augmented deletions at VDJ junctions characterized type 1 diabetes patients.

This CDR3 is built from 15 residues. Germline V lookup: CDR1 LGHNA, CDR2 YNFKEQ. The J segment lost 2 bases and the V segment lost 4 bases, leaving 4 bases of the junction unmatched. Reverse transcription of all isolated RNA meant that expressed TCRB transcripts were sequenced. TCRdb keeps only in-frame clones here, not all; method: immunoSEQ multiplex PCR. Here the sample spans approximately 30,000 clones, 65% being singletons. The chain recombines TRBV4-2 with TRBJ2-2; 7 bases are shared with TRBD2. The receptor was isolated from a woman between 25 and 40 years old with type 1 diabetes. The sequencing sample was made of Tregs from blood. The CDR3 DNA is TGTGCCAGCAGCCCCAAGCGGGACAACACCGGGGAGCTGTTTTTT. Translating gives CASSPKRDNTGELFF.